Sequencing of this T cell receptor (beta chain) was carried out in a study of neoadjuvant nivolumab and ipilimumab in lung cancer. Whole-study findings and limits: From pretherapy to surgery, tumor richness and clonality rose with dual therapy. Blood richness before therapy tracked richness in tumors resected after neoadjuvant therapy.

As to this clone: Its specificity is not known.

Germline V gives CDR1 SGHRS, CDR2 YFSETQ. CDR3 length: 16 amino acids. Trimming stripped 0 bases from V and 6 bases from J, with 18 bases between. Method: immunoSEQ multiplex PCR; TCRdb's copy keeps in-frame clones and lacks some. The sample shows roughly 20,000 clones, roughly 85% of them seen only once. The chain employs TRBV5-1 and TRBJ1-2; no definite D call. Sequenced material: peripheral blood, taken before neoadjuvant nivolumab, alone or with ipilimumab. The receptor's source is an adult with non-small cell lung cancer. This CDR3 reads CASSLEVNRLENGYTF. CDR3 sequence (DNA): TGCGCCAGCAGCTTGGAGGTCAATCGGCTTGAGAATGGCTACACCTTC.